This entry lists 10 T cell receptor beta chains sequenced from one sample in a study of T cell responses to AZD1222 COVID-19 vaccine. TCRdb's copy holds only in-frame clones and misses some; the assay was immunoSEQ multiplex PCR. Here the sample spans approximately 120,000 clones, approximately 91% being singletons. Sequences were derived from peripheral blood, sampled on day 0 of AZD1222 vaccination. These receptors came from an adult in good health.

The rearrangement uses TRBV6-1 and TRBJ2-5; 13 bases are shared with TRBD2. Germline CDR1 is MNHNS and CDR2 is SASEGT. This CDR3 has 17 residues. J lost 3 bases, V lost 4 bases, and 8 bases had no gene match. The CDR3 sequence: CASSVGPGLAGKETQYF. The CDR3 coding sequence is TGTGCCAGCAGTGTGGGACCGGGACTAGCGGGAAAAGAGACCCAGTACTTC.

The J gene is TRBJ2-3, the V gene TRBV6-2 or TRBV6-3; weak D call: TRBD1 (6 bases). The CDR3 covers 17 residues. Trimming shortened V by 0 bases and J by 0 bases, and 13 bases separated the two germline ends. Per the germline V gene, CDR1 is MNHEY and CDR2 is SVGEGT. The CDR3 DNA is TGTGCCAGCAGTTACTCCCAGGGGCGACCTAGCACAGATACGCAGTATTTT. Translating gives CASSYSQGRPSTDTQYF.

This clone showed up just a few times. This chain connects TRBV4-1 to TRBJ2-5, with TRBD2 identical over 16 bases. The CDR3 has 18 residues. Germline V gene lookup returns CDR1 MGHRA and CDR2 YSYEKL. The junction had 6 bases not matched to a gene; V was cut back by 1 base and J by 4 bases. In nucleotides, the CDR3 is TGCGCCAGCAGCCAAGTTTCGGGACTAGCGGGGGGGCTAGAGACCCAGTACTTC. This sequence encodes CASSQVSGLAGGLETQYF.

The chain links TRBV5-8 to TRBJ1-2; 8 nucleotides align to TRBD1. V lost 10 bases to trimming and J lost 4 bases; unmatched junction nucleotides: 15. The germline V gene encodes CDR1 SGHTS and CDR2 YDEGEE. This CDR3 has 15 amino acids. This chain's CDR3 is CADRQGRAGVYGYTF. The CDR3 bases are TGTGCCGATCGACAGGGGCGAGCTGGAGTCTATGGCTACACCTTC.

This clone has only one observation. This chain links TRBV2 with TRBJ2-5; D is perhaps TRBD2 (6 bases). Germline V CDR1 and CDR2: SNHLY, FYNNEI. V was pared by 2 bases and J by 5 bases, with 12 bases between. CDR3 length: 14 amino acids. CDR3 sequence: CASSELLAVETQYF. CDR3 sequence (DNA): TGTGCCAGCAGTGAATTACTAGCAGTGGAGACCCAGTACTTC. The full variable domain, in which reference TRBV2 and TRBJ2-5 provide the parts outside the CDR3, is EPEVTQTPSHQVTQMGQEVILRCVPISNHLYFYWYRQILGQKVEFLVSFYNNEISEKSEIFDDQFSVERPDGSNFTLKIRSTKLEDSAMYFCASSELLAVETQYFGPGTRLLVL.

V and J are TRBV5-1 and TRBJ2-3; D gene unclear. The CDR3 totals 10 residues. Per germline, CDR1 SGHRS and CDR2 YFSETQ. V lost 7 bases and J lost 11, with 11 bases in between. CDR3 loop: CASLPPLQYF. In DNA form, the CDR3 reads TGCGCCAGCCTACCCCCCTTGCAGTATTTT.

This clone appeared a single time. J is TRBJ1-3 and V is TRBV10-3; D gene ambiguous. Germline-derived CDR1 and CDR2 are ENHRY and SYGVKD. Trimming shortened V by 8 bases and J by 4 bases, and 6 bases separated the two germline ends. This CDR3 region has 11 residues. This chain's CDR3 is CAILSGNTIYF. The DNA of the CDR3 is TGTGCCATCCTCTCGGGAAACACCATATATTTT.

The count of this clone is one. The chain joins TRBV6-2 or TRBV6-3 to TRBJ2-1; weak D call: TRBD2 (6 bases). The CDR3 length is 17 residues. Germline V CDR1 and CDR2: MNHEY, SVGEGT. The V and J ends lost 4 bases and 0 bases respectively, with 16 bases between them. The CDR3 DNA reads TGTGCCAGCAGTTTATCTGGGACTCGGAGCTCCTACAATGAGCAGTTCTTC. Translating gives CASSLSGTRSSYNEQFF.

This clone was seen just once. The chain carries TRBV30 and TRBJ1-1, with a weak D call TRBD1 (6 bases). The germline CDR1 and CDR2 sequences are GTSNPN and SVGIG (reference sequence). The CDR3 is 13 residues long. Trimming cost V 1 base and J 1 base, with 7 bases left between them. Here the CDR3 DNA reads TGTGCCTGGAGTGCACAGGGGAACACTGAAGCTTTCTTT. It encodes CAWSAQGNTEAFF.

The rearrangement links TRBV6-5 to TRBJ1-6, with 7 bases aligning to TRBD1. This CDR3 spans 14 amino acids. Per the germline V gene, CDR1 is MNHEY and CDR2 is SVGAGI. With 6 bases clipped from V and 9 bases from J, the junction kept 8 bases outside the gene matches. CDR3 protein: CASRMTGIVSPLHF. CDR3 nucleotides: TGTGCCAGCAGGATGACAGGGATCGTTTCACCCCTCCACTTT.